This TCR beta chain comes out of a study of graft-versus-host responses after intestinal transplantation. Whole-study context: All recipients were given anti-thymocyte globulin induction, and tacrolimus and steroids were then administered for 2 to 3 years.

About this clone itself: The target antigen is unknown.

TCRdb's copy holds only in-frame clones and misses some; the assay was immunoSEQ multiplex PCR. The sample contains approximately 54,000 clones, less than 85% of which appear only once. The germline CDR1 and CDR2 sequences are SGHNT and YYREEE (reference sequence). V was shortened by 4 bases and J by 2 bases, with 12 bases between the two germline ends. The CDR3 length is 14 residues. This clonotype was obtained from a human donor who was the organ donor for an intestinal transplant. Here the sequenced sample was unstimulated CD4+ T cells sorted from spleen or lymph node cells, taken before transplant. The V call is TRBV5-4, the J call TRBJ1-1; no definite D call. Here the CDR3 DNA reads TGTGCCAGCAGCCCCCCGGGATACAACACTGAAGCTTTCTTT. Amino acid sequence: CASSPPGYNTEAFF.